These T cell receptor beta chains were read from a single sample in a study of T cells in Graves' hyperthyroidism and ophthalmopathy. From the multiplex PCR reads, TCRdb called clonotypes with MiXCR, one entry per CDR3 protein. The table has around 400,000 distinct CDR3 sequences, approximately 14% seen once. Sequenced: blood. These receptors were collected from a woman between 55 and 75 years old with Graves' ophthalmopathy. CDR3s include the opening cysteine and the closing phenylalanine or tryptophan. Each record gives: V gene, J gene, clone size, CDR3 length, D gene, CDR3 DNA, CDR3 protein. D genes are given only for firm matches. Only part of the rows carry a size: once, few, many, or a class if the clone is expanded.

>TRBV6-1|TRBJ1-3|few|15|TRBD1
TGTGCCAGCAGCCTTGGACAGGGATGGGGAAACACCATATATTTT
CASSLGQGWGNTIYF
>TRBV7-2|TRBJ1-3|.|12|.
TGTGCCAGCAGCTTAACGCGAAACACCATATATTTT
CASSLTRNTIYF
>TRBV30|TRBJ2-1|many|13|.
TGTGCCTGGAGTATCGGACTATCTACCGAGCAGTTCTTC
CAWSIGLSTEQFF
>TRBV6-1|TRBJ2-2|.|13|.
TGTGCCAGCACCCGAAGGAACACCGGGGAGCTGTTTTTT
CASTRRNTGELFF
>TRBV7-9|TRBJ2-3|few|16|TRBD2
TGTGCCAGCAGCTTAGGCGGGGGAGCGCGCACAGATACGCAGTATTTT
CASSLGGGARTDTQYF
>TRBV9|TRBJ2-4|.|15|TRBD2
TGTGCCAGCAGCGTAGATAGCGGGAGTAGGAACATTCAGTACTTC
CASSVDSGSRNIQYF
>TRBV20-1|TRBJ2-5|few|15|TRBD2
TGCAGTGCTAGAGCTTCGGGACTAGATTTGGAGACCCAGTACTTC
CSARASGLDLETQYF
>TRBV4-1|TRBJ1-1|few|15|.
TGCGCCAGCAGCCAAGTCGGGCTGGGGCGCACTGAAGCTTTCTTT
CASSQVGLGRTEAFF
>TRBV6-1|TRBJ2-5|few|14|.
TGTGCCAGCAGTGAATGGACAGAGCAAGAGACCCAGTACTTC
CASSEWTEQETQYF
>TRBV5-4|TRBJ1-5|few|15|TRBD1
TGTGCCAGCAGCTCAGGGGGTAGCAGCAATCAGCCCCAGCATTTT
CASSSGGSSNQPQHF
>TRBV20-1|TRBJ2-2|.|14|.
TGCAGTGCTCACATCCCCTTTAACACCGGGGAGCTGTTTTTT
CSAHIPFNTGELFF
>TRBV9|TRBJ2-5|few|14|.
TGTGCCAGCAGCGTCCGACAGGCCGGAGAGACCCAGTACTTC
CASSVRQAGETQYF
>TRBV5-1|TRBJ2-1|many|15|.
TGCGCCAGCAGCCCGAGACCTGCCGACGACAATGAGCAGTTCTTC
CASSPRPADDNEQFF
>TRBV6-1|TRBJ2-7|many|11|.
TGTGCCAGCAGCCTTGGGGCCGAGCAGTACTTC
CASSLGAEQYF
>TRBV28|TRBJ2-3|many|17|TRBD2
TGTGCCAGCAGTTTTTGGGCGGGGGGAATCCGCACAGATACGCAGTATTTT
CASSFWAGGIRTDTQYF
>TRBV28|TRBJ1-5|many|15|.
TGTGCCAGCAGTATGAGATTAGATGTAGGGCAGCCCCAGCATTTT
CASSMRLDVGQPQHF
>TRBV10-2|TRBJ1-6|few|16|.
TGCGCCAGCAGTGACAGGGCTACCTCCTATAATTCACCCCTCCACTTT
CASSDRATSYNSPLHF
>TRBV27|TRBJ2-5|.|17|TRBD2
TGTGCCAGCAGTCCCAGCCCGGGACTAGCGGGAGGAGAGACCCAGTACTTC
CASSPSPGLAGGETQYF
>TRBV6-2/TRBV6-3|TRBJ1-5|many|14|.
TGTGCCAGCAGTTGGGCCGGGGCAAGTCAGCCCCAGCATTTT
CASSWAGASQPQHF
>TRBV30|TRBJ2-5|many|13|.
TGTGCCTGGAGTGTACTGTCGAGGGAGACCCAGTACTTC
CAWSVLSRETQYF
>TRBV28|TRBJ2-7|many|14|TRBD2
TGTGCCAGCAGATTTTTAGCGGGAGGGCGCGAGCAGTACTTC
CASRFLAGGREQYF
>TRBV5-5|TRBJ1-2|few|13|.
TGTGCCAGCAGCTTGGGTTCATCGGATGGCTACACCTTC
CASSLGSSDGYTF
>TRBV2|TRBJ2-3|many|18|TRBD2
TGTGCCAGCAAAAGAGGGACTAGCGGAAACCCAGGGACAGATACGCAGTATTTT
CASKRGTSGNPGTDTQYF
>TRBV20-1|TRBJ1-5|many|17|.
TGCAGTGCTAGAACGACCTTGGCGGGCCGAGGCACTCAGCCCCAGCATTTT
CSARTTLAGRGTQPQHF